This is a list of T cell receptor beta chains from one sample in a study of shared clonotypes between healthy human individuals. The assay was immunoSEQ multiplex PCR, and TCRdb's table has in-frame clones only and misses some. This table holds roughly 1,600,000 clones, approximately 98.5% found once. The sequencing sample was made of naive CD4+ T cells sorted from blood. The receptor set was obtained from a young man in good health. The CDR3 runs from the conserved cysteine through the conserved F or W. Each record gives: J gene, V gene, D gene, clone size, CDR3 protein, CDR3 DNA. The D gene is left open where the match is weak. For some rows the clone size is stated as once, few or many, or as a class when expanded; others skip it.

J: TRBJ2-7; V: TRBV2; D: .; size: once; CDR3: CASSVDLPVYF; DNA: TGTGCCAGCAGTGTAGACCTGCCCGTGTACTTC
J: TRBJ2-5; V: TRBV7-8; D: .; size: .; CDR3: CASSSQGWGETQYF; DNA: TGTGCCAGCAGCTCACAGGGCTGGGGAGAGACCCAGTACTTC
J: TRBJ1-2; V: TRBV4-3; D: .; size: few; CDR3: CASSPYFGNYGYTF; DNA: TGCGCCAGCAGCCCTTACTTCGGTAACTATGGCTACACCTTC
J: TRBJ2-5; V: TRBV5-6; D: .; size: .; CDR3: CASSPGPGTQYF; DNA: TGTGCCAGCAGCCCGGGCCCCGGGACCCAGTACTTC
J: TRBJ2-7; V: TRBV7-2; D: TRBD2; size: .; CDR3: CASSSREGLHEQYF; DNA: TGTGCCAGCAGCTCCCGGGAGGGCCTCCACGAGCAGTACTTC
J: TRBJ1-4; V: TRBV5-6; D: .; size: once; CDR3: CASTFSGEYFEKLFF; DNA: TGTGCCAGCACCTTTAGCGGGGAGTACTTTGAAAAACTGTTTTTT
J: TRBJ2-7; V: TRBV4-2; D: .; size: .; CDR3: CASSQTPGVYEQYF; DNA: TGTGCCAGCAGCCAGACCCCGGGAGTCTACGAGCAGTACTTC
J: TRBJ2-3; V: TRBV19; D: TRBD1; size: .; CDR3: CASSKTRDRGKITDTQYF; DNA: TGTGCCAGTAGTAAAACCCGGGACAGGGGTAAGATCACAGATACGCAGTATTTT
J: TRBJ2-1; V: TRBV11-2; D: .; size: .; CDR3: CASRSVTGRADEQFF; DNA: TGTGCCAGCAGGTCCGTTACAGGGAGGGCGGATGAGCAGTTCTTC
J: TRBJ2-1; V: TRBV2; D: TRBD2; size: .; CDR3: CASSDFGGSSGEQFF; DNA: TGTGCCAGCAGTGACTTTGGCGGGAGTTCAGGTGAGCAGTTCTTC
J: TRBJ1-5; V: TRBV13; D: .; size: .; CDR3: CASSFSPRGKPQHF; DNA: TGTGCCAGCAGCTTCAGCCCAAGGGGGAAACCCCAGCATTTT
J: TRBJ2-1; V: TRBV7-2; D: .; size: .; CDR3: CASINLKQWRTYNEQFF; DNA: TGTGCCAGCATCAATCTCAAACAGTGGAGGACCTACAATGAGCAGTTCTTC
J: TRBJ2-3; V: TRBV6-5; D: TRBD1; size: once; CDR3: CASSTGTGGTDTQYF; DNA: TGTGCCAGCAGCACCGGGACAGGGGGTACAGATACGCAGTATTTT
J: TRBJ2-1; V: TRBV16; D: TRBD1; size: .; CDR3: CASSQSRTGNEQFF; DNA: TGTGCCAGCAGCCAATCACGGACAGGCAATGAGCAGTTCTTC
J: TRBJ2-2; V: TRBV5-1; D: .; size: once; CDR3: CASSLSAGNTGELFF; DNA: TGCGCCAGCAGCTTGTCAGCGGGGAACACCGGGGAGCTGTTTTTT
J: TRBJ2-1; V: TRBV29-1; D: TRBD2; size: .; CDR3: CSVAVGTSGRHEQFF; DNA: TGCAGCGTAGCCGTTGGGACTAGCGGGAGACATGAGCAGTTCTTC
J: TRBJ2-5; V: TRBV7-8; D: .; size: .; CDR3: CASSLDPGRETQYF; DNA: TGTGCCAGCAGCTTGGACCCGGGACGAGAGACCCAGTACTTC
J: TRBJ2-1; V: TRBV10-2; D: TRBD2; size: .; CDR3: CASRVSGTRDNEQFF; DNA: TGCGCCAGCAGAGTTTCAGGGACTAGAGACAATGAGCAGTTCTTC
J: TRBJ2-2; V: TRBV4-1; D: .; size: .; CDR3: CASSQEGLTGELFF; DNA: TGCGCCAGCAGCCAAGAAGGTTTAACCGGGGAGCTGTTTTTT
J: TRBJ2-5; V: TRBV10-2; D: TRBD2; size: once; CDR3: CASSLTSEVPETQYF; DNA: TGCGCCAGCTCCTTGACTAGCGAGGTTCCTGAGACCCAGTACTTC
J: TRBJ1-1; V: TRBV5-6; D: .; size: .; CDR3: CASSLVTQRMNTEAFF; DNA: TGTGCCAGCAGCTTGGTGACACAAAGGATGAACACTGAAGCTTTCTTT
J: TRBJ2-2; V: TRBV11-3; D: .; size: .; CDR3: CASSLNTGMNTGELFF; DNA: TGTGCCAGCAGCTTAAATACAGGGATGAACACCGGGGAGCTGTTTTTT
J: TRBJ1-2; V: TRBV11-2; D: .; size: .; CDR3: CASSDSRVGNYGYTF; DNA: TGTGCCAGCAGCGATTCTCGCGTCGGGAACTATGGCTACACCTTC
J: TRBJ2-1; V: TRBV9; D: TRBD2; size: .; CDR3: CASSPIPSGIREQFF; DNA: TGTGCCAGCAGCCCCATCCCTAGCGGGATTCGCGAGCAGTTCTTC
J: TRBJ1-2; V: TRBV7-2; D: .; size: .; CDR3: CASSVRPAANYGYTF; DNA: TGTGCCAGCAGCGTCCGTCCCGCGGCTAACTATGGCTACACCTTC
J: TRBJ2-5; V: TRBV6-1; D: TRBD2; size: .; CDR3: CASRVSGILETQYF; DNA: TGTGCCAGCAGAGTCAGCGGGATATTGGAGACCCAGTACTTC
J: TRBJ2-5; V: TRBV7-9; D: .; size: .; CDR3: CASSLSYQVAETQYF; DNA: TGTGCCAGCAGCTTAAGTTACCAGGTAGCGGAGACCCAGTACTTC
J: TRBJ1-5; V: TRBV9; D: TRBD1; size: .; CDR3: CASSVAGTENQPQHF; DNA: TGTGCCAGCAGCGTCGCCGGGACAGAGAATCAGCCCCAGCATTTT
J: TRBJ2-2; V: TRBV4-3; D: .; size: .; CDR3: CASSQSLGAFDTGELFF; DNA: TGCGCCAGCAGCCAGTCGTTGGGGGCTTTCGACACCGGGGAGCTGTTTTTT
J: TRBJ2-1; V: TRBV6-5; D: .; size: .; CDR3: CARHTGQKDNEQFF; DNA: TGTGCCAGGCATACAGGACAGAAGGACAATGAGCAGTTCTTC
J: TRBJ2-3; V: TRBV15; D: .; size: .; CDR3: CATSRDRQSSTDTQYF; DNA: TGTGCCACCAGCAGAGACCGACAGAGTAGCACAGATACGCAGTATTTT
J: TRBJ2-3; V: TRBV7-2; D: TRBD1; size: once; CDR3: CASSSHDRDSSTDTQYF; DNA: TGTGCCAGCAGCTCGCATGACCGGGACAGCAGCACAGATACGCAGTATTTT
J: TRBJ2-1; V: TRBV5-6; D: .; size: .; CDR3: CASSLEVKSRNSNNEQFF; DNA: TGTGCCAGCAGCTTGGAGGTTAAGTCCAGGAACAGCAACAATGAGCAGTTCTTC